A selection of T cell receptor beta chains follows, all from one sample in a study of blood T cell repertoires in COVID-19. Using immunoSEQ multiplex PCR, the repertoire was profiled, and TCRdb retains in-frame clones only, with some absent. The sample lists 150,000 or so clones; about 80% were seen once. Source material: peripheral blood. The receptor source for this set is a woman aged 60-75 years with acute or convalescent COVID-19. Each CDR3 is given with its conserved first and last residue. A D gene is named only where the DNA matches it firmly. Size is omitted from some rows. Given values are once, few, many or a class for expanded clones.

J gene: TRBJ2-7; clone size: .; V gene: TRBV18; D gene: TRBD1; CDR3 length: 14; CDR3 protein: CASSRLQGANEQYF; CDR3 DNA: TGTGCCAGCTCACGTTTACAGGGGGCGAACGAGCAGTACTTC
J gene: TRBJ1-4; clone size: .; V gene: TRBV5-4; D gene: TRBD1; CDR3 length: 15; CDR3 protein: CASSFKGDRGEKLFF; CDR3 DNA: TGTGCCAGCAGCTTTAAGGGGGACAGGGGTGAAAAACTGTTTTTT
J gene: TRBJ2-5; clone size: .; V gene: TRBV7-8; D gene: .; CDR3 length: 15; CDR3 protein: CASSHPSVGVETQYF; CDR3 DNA: TGTGCCAGCAGCCACCCGAGTGTCGGGGTAGAGACCCAGTACTTC
J gene: TRBJ1-1; clone size: .; V gene: TRBV4-1; D gene: .; CDR3 length: 15; CDR3 protein: CASSQEGGLNTEAFF; CDR3 DNA: TGCGCCAGCAGCCAAGAGGGGGGTTTGAACACTGAAGCTTTCTTT
J gene: TRBJ1-1; clone size: .; V gene: TRBV30; D gene: .; CDR3 length: 13; CDR3 protein: CAWSADRNTEAFF; CDR3 DNA: TGTGCCTGGAGTGCGGACAGAAACACTGAAGCTTTCTTT
J gene: TRBJ2-5; clone size: .; V gene: TRBV10-1; D gene: .; CDR3 length: 13; CDR3 protein: CARAGGGQETQYF; CDR3 DNA: TGCGCCAGAGCTGGAGGTGGCCAAGAGACCCAGTACTTC
J gene: TRBJ2-5; clone size: .; V gene: TRBV3-1/TRBV3-2; D gene: TRBD2; CDR3 length: 16; CDR3 protein: CASSPLMSGSRETQYF; CDR3 DNA: TGTGCCAGCAGCCCTCTGATGAGCGGGAGTAGGGAGACCCAGTACTTC
J gene: TRBJ2-1; clone size: .; V gene: TRBV2; D gene: .; CDR3 length: 16; CDR3 protein: CASSELAMQGRDEQFF; CDR3 DNA: TGTGCCAGCAGTGAATTGGCCATGCAGGGTAGGGATGAGCAGTTCTTC
J gene: TRBJ2-7; clone size: few; V gene: TRBV2; D gene: TRBD1; CDR3 length: 12; CDR3 protein: CASMDRPYEQYF; CDR3 DNA: TGTGCCAGCATGGACAGGCCCTACGAGCAGTACTTC
J gene: TRBJ2-1; clone size: .; V gene: TRBV18; D gene: .; CDR3 length: 17; CDR3 protein: CASSPPNRATESNEQFF; CDR3 DNA: TGTGCCAGCTCACCGCCAAATCGGGCGACAGAGAGCAATGAGCAGTTCTTC
J gene: TRBJ1-5; clone size: .; V gene: TRBV6-1; D gene: .; CDR3 length: 14; CDR3 protein: CASSEVDRNQPQHF; CDR3 DNA: TGTGCCAGCAGTGAAGTTGACAGAAATCAGCCCCAGCATTTT
J gene: TRBJ2-5; clone size: .; V gene: TRBV23-1; D gene: TRBD1; CDR3 length: 15; CDR3 protein: CASLSPGQGQETQYF; CDR3 DNA: TGCGCCAGCCTTTCTCCGGGACAGGGGCAAGAGACCCAGTACTTC
J gene: TRBJ2-2; clone size: .; V gene: TRBV5-1; D gene: .; CDR3 length: 15; CDR3 protein: CASSLTTPNTGELFF; CDR3 DNA: TGCGCCAGCAGCTTGACAACACCGAACACCGGGGAGCTGTTTTTT
J gene: TRBJ2-7; clone size: .; V gene: TRBV27; D gene: TRBD2; CDR3 length: 14; CDR3 protein: CASSNQREGYEQYF; CDR3 DNA: TGTGCCAGCAGTAACCAGCGGGAGGGCTACGAGCAGTACTTC
J gene: TRBJ2-2; clone size: .; V gene: TRBV6-5; D gene: TRBD2; CDR3 length: 14; CDR3 protein: CASKSGSITGELFF; CDR3 DNA: TGTGCCAGCAAAAGCGGGAGTATTACCGGGGAGCTGTTTTTT
J gene: TRBJ1-5; clone size: once; V gene: TRBV6-6; D gene: .; CDR3 length: 14; CDR3 protein: CASSYSPNRQPQHF; CDR3 DNA: TGTGCCAGCAGTTACTCCCCGAACAGGCAGCCCCAGCATTTT
J gene: TRBJ1-2; clone size: .; V gene: TRBV4-3; D gene: TRBD1; CDR3 length: 16; CDR3 protein: CASSQGPGQGSYGYTF; CDR3 DNA: TGCGCCAGCAGCCAGGGACCGGGACAGGGGTCCTATGGCTACACCTTC
J gene: TRBJ2-7; clone size: .; V gene: TRBV4-1; D gene: .; CDR3 length: 16; CDR3 protein: CASSQDALASPVEQYF; CDR3 DNA: TGCGCCAGCAGCCAAGATGCCCTAGCCTCCCCTGTTGAGCAGTACTTC